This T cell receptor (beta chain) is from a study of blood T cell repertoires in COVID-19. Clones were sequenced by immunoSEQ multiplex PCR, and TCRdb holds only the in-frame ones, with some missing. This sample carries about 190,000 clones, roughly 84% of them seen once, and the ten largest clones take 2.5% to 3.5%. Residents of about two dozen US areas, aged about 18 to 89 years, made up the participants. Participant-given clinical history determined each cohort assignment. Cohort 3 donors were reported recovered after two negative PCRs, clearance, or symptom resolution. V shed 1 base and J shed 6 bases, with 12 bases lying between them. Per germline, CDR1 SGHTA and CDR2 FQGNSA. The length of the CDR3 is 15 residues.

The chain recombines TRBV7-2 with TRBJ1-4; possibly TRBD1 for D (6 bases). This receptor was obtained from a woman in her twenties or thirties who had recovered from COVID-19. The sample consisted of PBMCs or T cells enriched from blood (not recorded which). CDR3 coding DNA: TGTGCCAGCAGCTTAGGGGTGGACAGAGATGAAAAACTGTTTTTT. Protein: CASSLGVDRDEKLFF.